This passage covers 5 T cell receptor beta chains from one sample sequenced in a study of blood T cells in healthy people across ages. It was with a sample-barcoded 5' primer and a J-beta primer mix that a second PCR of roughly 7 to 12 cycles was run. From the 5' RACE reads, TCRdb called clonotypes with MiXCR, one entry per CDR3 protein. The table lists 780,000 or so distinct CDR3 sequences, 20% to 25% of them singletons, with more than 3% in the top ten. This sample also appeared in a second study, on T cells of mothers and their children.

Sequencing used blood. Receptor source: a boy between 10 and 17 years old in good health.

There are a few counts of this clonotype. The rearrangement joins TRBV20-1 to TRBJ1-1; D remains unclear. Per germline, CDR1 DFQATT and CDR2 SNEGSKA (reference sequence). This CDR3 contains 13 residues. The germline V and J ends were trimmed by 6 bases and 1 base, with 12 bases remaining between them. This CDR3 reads CSATKDGNTEAFF. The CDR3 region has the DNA TGCAGTGCGACAAAGGACGGGAACACTGAAGCTTTCTTT.

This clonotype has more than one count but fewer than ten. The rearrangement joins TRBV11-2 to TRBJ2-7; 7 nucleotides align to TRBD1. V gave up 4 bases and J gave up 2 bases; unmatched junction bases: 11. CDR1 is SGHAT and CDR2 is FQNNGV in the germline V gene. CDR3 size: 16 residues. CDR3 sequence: CASSSPGVGTAYEQYF. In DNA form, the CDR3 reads TGTGCCAGCAGCTCACCCGGAGTGGGGACAGCCTACGAGCAGTACTTC. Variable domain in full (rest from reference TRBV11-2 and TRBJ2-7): EAGVAQSPRYKIIEKRQSVAFWCNPISGHATLYWYQQILGQGPKLLIQFQNNGVVDDSQLPKDRFSAERLKGVDSTLKIQPAKLEDSAVYLCASSSPGVGTAYEQYFGPGTRLTVT.

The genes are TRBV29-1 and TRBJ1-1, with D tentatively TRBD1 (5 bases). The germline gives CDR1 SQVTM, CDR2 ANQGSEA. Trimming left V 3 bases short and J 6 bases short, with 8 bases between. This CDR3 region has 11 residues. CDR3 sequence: CSVDRVPEAFF. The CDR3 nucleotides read TGCAGCGTTGACAGGGTACCTGAAGCTTTCTTT.

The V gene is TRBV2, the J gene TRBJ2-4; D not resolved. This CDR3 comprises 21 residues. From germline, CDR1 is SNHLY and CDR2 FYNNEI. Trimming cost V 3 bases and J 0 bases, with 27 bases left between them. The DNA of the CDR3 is TGTGCCAGCAGTGAGGCCTATACTGGTCCGGGTACCATTCTAGCCAAAAACATTCAGTACTTC. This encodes CASSEAYTGPGTILAKNIQYF.

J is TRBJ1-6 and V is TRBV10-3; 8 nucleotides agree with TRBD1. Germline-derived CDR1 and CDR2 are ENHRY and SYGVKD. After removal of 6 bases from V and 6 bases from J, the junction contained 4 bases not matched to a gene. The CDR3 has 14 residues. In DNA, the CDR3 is TGTGCCATCAGGGGACAGGAGCTTAATTCACCCCTCCACTTT. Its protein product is CAIRGQELNSPLHF.